A single sample gave rise to the 25 T cell receptor beta chains below, sequenced in a study of blood T cell repertoires in COVID-19. Some clones are missing from TCRdb's copy, which holds only in-frame ones; the method was immunoSEQ multiplex PCR. The sample yields 41,000 or so clones, around 90% seen once. The specimen was peripheral blood. The receptors originated from a man between 60 and 70 years old with acute or convalescent COVID-19.

The chain joins TRBV2 to TRBJ1-6, with 9 bases identical to TRBD1. With V trimmed by 6 bases and J by 6 bases, 3 bases remained unmatched. Germline V gene sequence: CDR1 SNHLY, CDR2 FYNNEI. The CDR3 is made up of 14 amino acids. For the CDR3, the DNA is TGTGCCAGCAGGGCGGACAGGGGTAATTCACCCCTCCACTTT. It specifies CASRADRGNSPLHF.

Written as DNA, the CDR3 is TGTGCCAGCAGCGAGAAAGGGGCTGGCTACACCTTC. As protein: CASSEKGAGYTF. The rearrangement links TRBV25-1 to TRBJ1-2, with D possibly matching TRBD1 (5 bases). The V end was cut by 6 bases, the J end by 7 bases, with 12 bases between. Germline CDR1 and CDR2: MGHDK and SYGVNS. CDR3 length: 12 amino acids.

The rearrangement links TRBV29-1 to TRBJ1-1; TRBD1 matches at 7 bases. The V gene's germline CDR1 is SQVTM and CDR2 ANQGSEA. This CDR3 is built from 16 residues. Losses at the gene ends were 5 bases for V and 4 bases for J; bases not matched to a gene: 16. The chain's CDR3 is CSVLHGGKGAVTEAFF. The CDR3 nucleotides read TGCAGCGTTCTGCATGGGGGGAAGGGGGCGGTCACTGAAGCTTTCTTT.

This clone occurred once. The J gene is TRBJ2-3, the V gene TRBV9; possibly TRBD1 for D (6 bases). Germline V gene data show CDR1 as SGDLS and CDR2 as YYNGEE. The CDR3 totals 15 residues. Between the trimmed V and J ends, which lost 0 bases and 5 bases, there was a span of 13 bases. The CDR3 region has the DNA TGTGCCAGCAGCGTAGCGGACCAGGGGTTAGATACGCAGTATTTT. Translation: CASSVADQGLDTQYF.

Remarks on this clone: One junction end disagrees with the germline gene, perhaps due to a read error. The gene calls are TRBV18 and TRBJ1-2; 7 bases are shared with TRBD1. This CDR3 contains 11 residues. Germline CDR1 is KGHSH and CDR2 is LQKENI. CDR3 sequence reads: CASSPSDRAYF. CDR3 in DNA: TGTGCCAGCTCACCATCAGACAGGGCCTACTTC.

The chain uses TRBV4-3 and TRBJ1-2, with D hard to call. Looked up from germline, CDR1 is LGHNA and CDR2 is YSLEER. V lost 0 bases and J lost 3, with 14 bases in between. The CDR3 contains 16 residues. The CDR3: CASSQDYTPVDYGYTF. For the CDR3, the DNA is TGCGCCAGCAGCCAAGATTATACCCCGGTTGACTATGGCTACACCTTC.

This rearrangement joins TRBV5-1 to TRBJ2-3, with TRBD2 matching over 10 bases. Germline assignment: CDR1 SGHRS and CDR2 YFSETQ. Germline trimming cut 3 bases from V and 0 bases from J; bases unmatched to any gene: 10. The CDR3 is made up of 18 amino acids. This chain's CDR3 is CASSSVLAGRSSTDTQYF. In nucleotides, the CDR3 is TGCGCCAGCAGCTCCGTACTAGCGGGGCGCTCTAGCACAGATACGCAGTATTTT.

The J gene is TRBJ2-3, the V gene TRBV3-1 (or the pseudogene TRBV3-2); no clear D. The CDR3 has 15 amino acids. The germline V gene has CDR1 LGHDT and CDR2 YNNKEL (reference sequence). Trimming took off 1 base at V and 2 bases at J, with 10 bases between the two ends. The CDR3 region has the DNA TGTGCCAGCAGCCAAGGGCCTCTAGACACAGATACGCAGTATTTT. Amino acid sequence: CASSQGPLDTDTQYF.

CDR3 nucleotides: TGTGCCAGCAGTCCCGTCCCGGGACAGGGCGGAGGGGCCAACGTCCTGACTTTC. Amino acid sequence: CASSPVPGQGGGANVLTF. The V call is TRBV27, the J call TRBJ2-6; 9 bases match TRBD1. The CDR3 totals 18 residues. The germline gives CDR1 MNHEY, CDR2 SMNVEV (reference sequence). Trimming cost V 5 bases and J 4 bases; bases outside gene matches: 12.

J is TRBJ1-1 and V is TRBV27; 7 nucleotides align to TRBD1. The CDR3 is made up of 14 amino acids. Trimming removed 3 bases from V and 6 bases from J; junction bases left unmatched: 7. Germline CDR1 and CDR2: MNHEY and SMNVEV (reference sequence). CDR3: CASSLEAGGPEAFF. The CDR3 nucleotides read TGTGCCAGCAGTTTGGAGGCAGGGGGACCTGAAGCTTTCTTT.

This clone was found once. This chain uses TRBV19 with TRBJ2-7, with 8 bases lining up with TRBD1. Germline CDR1 LNHDA, CDR2 SQIVND (reference sequence). The CDR3 runs 15 residues. J was trimmed by 3 bases and V by 4 bases; bases with no gene match: 8. CDR3 bases: TGTGCCAGTAGTACCCAGGACAGGGCTTTCTACGAGCAGTACTTC. Translation: CASSTQDRAFYEQYF.

The chain employs TRBV15 and TRBJ2-1, with D possibly being TRBD1 (5 bases). This CDR3 contains 12 residues. From germline, CDR1 is LNHNV and CDR2 YYDKDF (reference sequence). Trimming removed 0 bases at V and 12 bases at J, with 9 bases between. As DNA, the CDR3 is TGTGCCACCAGCAGAGACCGGACAAGGCAGTTCTTC. Protein product: CATSRDRTRQFF.

The chain has TRBV10-3 and TRBJ1-2, with D possibly TRBD1 on 6 matching bases. Germline V gives CDR1 ENHRY, CDR2 SYGVKD. The CDR3 spans 15 residues. With 6 bases removed from V and 7 bases from J, the gap between germline ends came to 21 bases. The CDR3 reads CAIREGRQADGGYTF. Written as DNA, the CDR3 is TGTGCCATCAGGGAGGGCCGACAGGCCGATGGTGGCTACACCTTC.

The genes are TRBV5-4 and TRBJ1-2, with D perhaps matching TRBD1 (5 bases). The CDR3 sequence is 14 residues long. V was trimmed by 6 bases and J by 8 bases, leaving 20 bases between them. Germline CDR1 and CDR2: SGHNT and YYREEE (reference sequence). The CDR3 bases are TGTGCCAGCACCCACCCGGAGGGGCGCGGGGGCTACACCTTC. Protein: CASTHPEGRGGYTF.

This clone is medium-sized in the sample. V usage is TRBV27 and J usage is TRBJ1-1; 9 bases are a match to TRBD1. This CDR3 region has 16 residues. The V and J ends lost 6 bases and 5 bases, in that order; junction bases with no gene match: 13. From germline, CDR1 is MNHEY and CDR2 SMNVEV (reference sequence). CDR3 residues: CASSPPGQGFWTEAFF. The CDR3 nucleotides are TGTGCCAGCAGCCCTCCGGGACAGGGTTTTTGGACTGAAGCTTTCTTT.

The V and J genes are TRBV28 and TRBJ2-5, with TRBD1 identical over 7 bases. This CDR3 is 15 amino acids long. The trim removed 2 bases at V and 7 bases at J, leaving 10 bases unmatched. CDR1 MDHEN and CDR2 SYDVKM come from the germline V gene. The CDR3 nucleotides are TGTGCCAGCAGTTTAATAGGGACAGCTTCAAGGACCCAGTACTTC. Protein product: CASSLIGTASRTQYF. Combining the CDR3 with reference TRBV28 and TRBJ2-5 gives the whole variable domain DVKVTQSSRYLVKRTGEKVFLECVQDMDHENMFWYRQDPGLGLRLIYFSYDVKMKEKGDIPEGYSVSREKKERFSLILESASTNQTSMYLCASSLIGTASRTQYFGPGTRLLVL.

This chain links TRBV14 with TRBJ2-3, with 10 bases aligning to TRBD2. The CDR3 length is 16 residues. The V gene's germline CDR1 is SGHDN and CDR2 FVKESK. V lost 4 bases to trimming and J lost 2 bases; unmatched junction nucleotides: 6. CDR3 nucleotide sequence: TGTGCCAGCAGCCCCTGGACTAGCGGACACACAGATACGCAGTATTTT. As protein: CASSPWTSGHTDTQYF. Full variable domain (outside the CDR3, taken from reference TRBV14 and TRBJ2-3): EAGVTQFPSHSVIEKGQTVTLRCDPISGHDNLYWYRRVMGKEIKFLLHFVKESKQDESGMPNNRFLAERTGGTYSTLKVQPAELEDSGVYFCASSPWTSGHTDTQYFGPGTRLTVL.

CDR3 bases: TGTGCCAGCAGTTCCCCAAAACAGGGGTGGTTTCGCACCTTC. This translates into CASSSPKQGWFRTF. This sequence joins TRBV27 and TRBJ1-2, with 7 bases fitting TRBD1. The V gene end was trimmed by 4 bases and the J gene end by 13 bases; junction bases not matched to a gene: 15. The length of the CDR3 is 14 residues. CDR1 and CDR2 from the germline V gene are MNHEY and SMNVEV (reference sequence).

The chain carries TRBV14 and TRBJ2-3; 10 nucleotides line up with TRBD1. J was trimmed by 4 bases and V by 0 bases; bases with no gene match: 10. Germline CDR1 SGHDN, CDR2 FVKESK. This CDR3 contains 18 residues. The DNA of the CDR3 is TGTGCCAGCAGCCAAGATCTTCGGCCGACAGGGGGCGCAGATACGCAGTATTTT. Protein product: CASSQDLRPTGGADTQYF. Variable domain in full (rest from reference TRBV14 and TRBJ2-3): EAGVTQFPSHSVIEKGQTVTLRCDPISGHDNLYWYRRVMGKEIKFLLHFVKESKQDESGMPNNRFLAERTGGTYSTLKVQPAELEDSGVYFCASSQDLRPTGGADTQYFGPGTRLTVL.

V gene TRBV10-3 combines with J gene TRBJ1-3, with D possibly TRBD1 on 6 matching bases. V dropped 10 bases and J dropped 0 bases, with 13 bases sitting between them. Germline V gives CDR1 ENHRY, CDR2 SYGVKD. There are 14 residues in the CDR3. CDR3 protein: CATMQGYSGNTIYF. For the CDR3, the DNA is TGTGCCACCATGCAGGGGTACTCTGGAAACACCATATATTTT.

The chain is built from TRBV6-6 and TRBJ2-3; 12 positions match TRBD1. Germline assignment: CDR1 MNHNY and CDR2 SVGAGI (reference sequence). This CDR3 region has 15 residues. Trimming took 7 bases from V and 5 from J; bases not matched to a gene: 7. Written as DNA, the CDR3 is TGTGCCAGCACCGAGGGACAGGGGGCTTTAGATACGCAGTATTTT. This translates into CASTEGQGALDTQYF.

The gene calls are TRBV4-2 and TRBJ1-4, with D possibly matching TRBD1 (5 bases). CDR1 and CDR2 (germline): LGHNA, YNFKEQ. Trimming stripped 1 base from V and 0 bases from J, with 12 bases between. The CDR3 covers 17 residues. CDR3 amino acids: CASSQVSPGTTNEKLFF. DNA for the CDR3: TGTGCCAGCAGCCAAGTTAGTCCAGGGACAACTAATGAAAAACTGTTTTTT.

The V and J genes are TRBV27 and TRBJ2-3, with 13 bases lining up with TRBD2. Germline V gene lookup returns CDR1 MNHEY and CDR2 SMNVEV (reference sequence). The CDR3 spans 16 residues. V gave up 2 bases and J gave up 2 bases; unmatched junction bases: 1. Written as DNA, the CDR3 is TGTGCCAGCAGTTTAGGGACTAGCGGGGCCACAGATACGCAGTATTTT. It translates to CASSLGTSGATDTQYF.

The chain is built from TRBV5-8 and TRBJ1-2; D possibly corresponds to TRBD1 (6 bases). The CDR3 has 17 amino acids. Germline values: CDR1 SGHTS, CDR2 YDEGEE. Trimming removed 0 bases from V and 5 bases from J, with 20 bases in between. This CDR3 reads CASSLARGITGRYGYTF. The CDR3, as DNA: TGTGCCAGCAGCTTGGCGAGAGGAATCACAGGGCGGTATGGCTACACCTTC. The full variable domain, with the rest looked up from reference TRBV5-8 and TRBJ1-2, is EAGVTQSPTHLIKTRGQQATLRCSPISGHTSVYWYQQALGLGLQFLLWYDEGEERNRGNFPPRFSGRQFPNYSSELNVNALELEDSALYLCASSLARGITGRYGYTFGSGTRLTVV.

This chain joins TRBV10-3 and TRBJ1-2, with a tentative D call TRBD1 (6 bases). The CDR3 sequence is 14 residues long. The germline gives CDR1 ENHRY, CDR2 SYGVKD. Trimming took 8 bases from V and 3 from J, leaving 16 bases between them. CDR3 in amino acids: CAIQSQGSHYGYTF. The CDR3 DNA is TGTGCCATCCAAAGCCAGGGGTCCCACTATGGCTACACCTTC.